This T cell receptor beta chain was retrieved from a study of regulatory T cells in long-lasting Graves disease. Time point reported: newly diagnosed GD, antithyroid drugs for less than 3 months. With RNA extracted from PBMCs as input, the TCR library was made. The V and J ends lost 5 bases and 3 bases, in that order; junction bases with no gene match: 11. This CDR3 comprises 17 residues. The germline CDR1 and CDR2 sequences are MDHEN and SYDVKM. Assembly of TCR beta libraries relied on iRepertoire HTBI primers together with Arm-PCR of CDR3 regions. One entry per CDR3 protein, called by TCRdb with MiXCR from the multiplex PCR reads. This table has about 400,000 distinct CDR3 sequences, approximately 15% appearing once. The data also belong to a second study, concerning T cells in Graves' hyperthyroidism and ophthalmopathy.

The sequencing here drew on peripheral blood mononuclear cells (PBMCs), taken at new diagnosis, from a patient treated with antithyroid drugs. The origin of this receptor is a middle-aged woman with Graves disease. The rearrangement joins TRBV28 to TRBJ2-7; 12 positions match TRBD2. This chain's CDR3 is CASSPNLGLAGIYEQYF. Written as DNA, the CDR3 is TGTGCCAGCAGTCCTAACCTGGGACTAGCGGGCATCTACGAGCAGTACTTC.